The clone carrying this T cell receptor (beta chain) was observed many times. What it binds is unknown. This record belongs to a study of regulatory T cells in long-lasting Graves disease. Findings of the study overall: Persistent Graves' patients had lower TCR diversity than newly diagnosed ones.

Time point reported: newly diagnosed GD, antithyroid drugs for less than 3 months. TCR sequences were obtained from RNA taken from PBMCs. Peripheral blood, at approximately 10 milliliters, went into EDTA tubes. Relying on iRepertoire HTBI primers and Arm-PCR of CDR3 regions, the team built TCR beta libraries. TCRdb re-derived calls from the multiplex PCR reads in MiXCR, one entry per CDR3 protein. Of a few hundred thousand distinct CDR3 sequences in the sample, 14% to 15% were seen once. Trimming cost V 0 bases and J 3 bases; bases outside gene matches: 5. The CDR3 loop spans 16 amino acids. This same sample was also taken into another study, of T cells in Graves' hyperthyroidism and ophthalmopathy. That paper adds: The HTBI primer set was used in a first-round RT-PCR of the TCR CDR3. Most thyroid clonotypes that were expanded above 0.001 also turned up in blood.

The receptor was isolated from a woman aged 40 to 50 with Graves disease. The chain employs TRBV12-3 or TRBV12-4 and TRBJ2-3, with 8 bases lining up with TRBD2. The sequenced sample was peripheral blood mononuclear cells (PBMCs), obtained at new diagnosis, from a patient treated with antithyroid drugs. The DNA of the CDR3 is TGTGCCAGCAGTTTAGCGCCTAGCGGGCTAACAGATACGCAGTATTTT. It translates to CASSLAPSGLTDTQYF.